This record concerns one T cell receptor (beta chain) sequence. Its binding antigen is unknown. No much larger clone is present one base from it, and per-base qualities are unavailable. These data are taken from a study of blood T cell repertoires in COVID-19 (dated by TCRdb to 2018 to 2020). Turning to the overall study: Samples from collaborators originated in the United States, Italy and Spain and spanned both the acute and convalescent phases of COVID-19. The prospective study material was composed of cDNA or gDNA derived from T cells, B-cell-depleted T cells, or PBMCs. Deeply sampled blood TCRbeta repertoires from subjects exposed to, actively infected with, or recovered from COVID-19 were included in the dataset. The repertoires were made available in a free public database intended to serve as a resource for research on the immune response to SARS-CoV-2. The samples were drawn from the first 160 participants of the ongoing ImmuneRACE study and from over a thousand subjects provided by 6 global collaborators. The sample metadata nearly always contained a de-identified subject ID, COVID-19 status, age in years and sex. Where available, HLA class I and class II types were taken from metadata supplied by the sample provider and were not determined by assay-based typing.

V loses 4 bases at its end and J loses 2 bases; junction bases beyond the gene matches: 4. The CDR3 covers 15 residues, taking in both the cysteine and the phenylalanine. The CDR3 DNA has 45 bases and is translated from base 1. CDR1 and CDR2 (SGHKS, YYEKEE) derive from the germline V gene (reference sequence). Each collaborating institution followed its own protocols to collect whole blood in K2EDTA tubes. Collaborator samples were shipped for TCRbeta analysis as frozen whole blood, isolated PBMCs, or DNA extracted from either sample type. TCRbeta CDR3 regions were amplified from genomic DNA using the immunoSEQ Assay, a bias-controlled multiplex PCR. The paper's processing steps were these. The number of nucleated cells in each sample was estimated by amplification of reference gene primers within the assay. Sequence reads were collapsed and filtered to measure the absolute abundance of every unique TCRbeta CDR3 rearrangement. For each sample, productive Simpson clonality was calculated by taking the square root of Simpson's diversity index across productive rearrangements. TCRdb holds this immuneACCESS table with in-frame rearrangements only. Some clones are missing; in checked studies, unresolved V genes explain under half, and the rest has no known cause. D and trimming come from the DNA, and the V and J calls and clone size come from that table. The sample has a few hundred thousand clones on record, 85% to 90% of them singletons. The ten largest make up about 5.9% of the sample.

Broader findings and caveats from the paper: The quantity of clinical and demographic metadata differed by source and by participant and was supplied without curation.

The chain is assembled from TRBV5-5 and TRBJ2-2, with 8 middle bases fitting TRBD2. The source material was peripheral blood. The source of this sequence is a man aged 55-75 years with acute or convalescent COVID-19. CDR3 protein: CASSEVAGNTGELFF. The DNA sequence reads TGTGCCAGCAGCGAGGTAGCGGGAAACACCGGGGAGCTGTTTTTT.